This TCR beta chain was documented in a study of radiotherapy plus CTLA-4 blockade in lung cancer (dated by TCRdb to about 2018). Broadly, across the study: Among enrolled patients, 18% had an objective response and 25% to 35% reached disease control. Broader findings and caveats from the paper: Increased serum interferon-beta after radiation, together with early dynamic changes in blood T cell clones, were reported to be the strongest predictors of response. After treatment with radiotherapy and ipilimumab, TCR clones that came from tumors expanded in the peripheral blood.

As to this clone: Its antigen has not been determined. Base qualities are not at hand, and no much larger clone is one base apart.

Libraries were constructed by the immunoSEQ multiplex PCR assay. TCRdb retrieved this table from immuneACCESS and kept in-frame rearrangements only. Not all clones are present; in checked studies, unresolved V genes account for under half, and no reason is known for the remainder. Recorded for this sample are around 100,000 clones; around 84% of them occurred a single time. In total, the top ten clones hold around 3% of the sample. The study evaluated CTLA-4 blockade (ipilimumab) given together with focal radiation therapy in patients who had chemo-refractory metastatic non-small-cell lung cancer. Germline trimming amounts to 7 bases on V and 1 base on J, with 9 as the count of junction bases outside the gene matches. There are 15 amino acids in the CDR3, from cysteine to phenylalanine inclusive. Only the CDR3 DNA stays, 45 bases, in frame from base 1. The CDR1 and CDR2 encoded by the germline V gene (reference sequence) are LNHDA and SQIVND.

The clonotype comes from a human donor with non-small cell lung cancer that progressed on radiotherapy plus ipilimumab. Some clones in this sample may be carry-over from other donors' samples. Material: peripheral blood, obtained from a patient treated with radiotherapy plus ipilimumab. Rearrangement joined TRBV19 to TRBJ1-1; 7 bases in the junction line up with TRBD1. The sequence in DNA is TGTGCCAGTATCCAGGGTCAGGGGGAGAACACTGAAGCTTTCTTT. The resulting protein is CASIQGQGENTEAFF.